This entry lists 30 T cell receptor beta chains sequenced from one sample in a study of cytomegalovirus exposure and HLA in healthy donors. The primer mix had 60 Vbeta and 13 Jbeta primers. Profiled with immunoSEQ multiplex PCR; TCRdb holds only in-frame clones, not every one. The table shows 100,000 to 150,000 clones, with roughly 78% occurring only once. Sample: PBMCs. Source of these receptors: a man in his thirties or forties in good health and CMV-seronegative.

In its sample, this clone was seen once. CDR3 sequence reads: CASSLRAGEQFF. CDR3 DNA sequence: TGTGCCAGCAGTCTCCGAGCGGGTGAGCAGTTCTTC. The chain has TRBV7-9 and TRBJ2-1; perhaps TRBD2 as D (6 bases). CDR1 is SEHNR, CDR2 FQNEAQ, per germline (reference sequence). Trimming removed 6 bases at V and 9 bases at J, with 12 bases between. The CDR3 is 12 amino acids.

The rearrangement links TRBV29-1 to TRBJ1-2; D gene ambiguous. Trimming took 2 bases from V and 4 from J, leaving 11 bases between them. The CDR3 is 13 amino acids. Germline CDR1 and CDR2: SQVTM and ANQGSEA. The CDR3 DNA is TGCAGCGTTGAAATAAATACACCCTATGGCTACACCTTC. This encodes CSVEINTPYGYTF.

This clone was seen a handful of times. The chain links TRBV6-1 to TRBJ1-2; TRBD1 matches 7 bases. This CDR3 has 14 amino acids. V lost 5 bases and J lost 6; bases outside the gene matches: 9. Germline V CDR1 and CDR2: MNHNS, SASEGT. The CDR3 sequence is CASSQTGTVNGYTF. The CDR3 nucleotides are TGTGCCAGCAGTCAAACCGGGACAGTAAATGGCTACACCTTC.

A few counts support this clone. V usage is TRBV5-1 and J usage is TRBJ1-3, with D possibly being TRBD1 (5 bases). The CDR3 length is 15 residues. Trimming took 3 bases from V and 0 from J, leaving 10 bases between them. Per germline, CDR1 SGHRS and CDR2 YFSETQ. Written as DNA, the CDR3 is TGCGCCAGCAGCTGGGGGGGAGTCTCTGGAAACACCATATATTTT. Amino acids: CASSWGGVSGNTIYF.

This clone was picked up a small number of times. The V call is TRBV29-1, the J call TRBJ2-6; TRBD1 aligns across 8 bases. The germline gives CDR1 SQVTM, CDR2 ANQGSEA. CDR3 size: 14 residues. The ends lost 6 bases at V and 2 bases at J; junction bases unmatched: 3. The CDR3 coding sequence is TGCAGCGTAGCCAGGGGGCCTGGGGCCAACGTCCTGACTTTC. This sequence encodes CSVARGPGANVLTF.

The chain couples TRBV6-5 to TRBJ2-3; D possibly corresponds to TRBD1 (5 bases). The CDR3 runs 13 residues. V lost 6 bases, J lost 0 bases, and 7 bases lay in between. In germline, CDR1 is MNHEY, CDR2 SVGAGI. In nucleotides, the CDR3 is TGTGCCAGCAGACAGGACAGCACAGATACGCAGTATTTT. Translating it yields CASRQDSTDTQYF.

This clone was found once. The chain recombines TRBV15 with TRBJ1-5, with TRBD1 as a possible D gene (6 bases). The CDR3 consists of 17 residues. The V gene's germline CDR1 is LNHNV and CDR2 YYDKDF (reference sequence). V lost 5 bases and J 1 base, leaving 18 bases between the germline ends. In DNA, the CDR3 is TGTGCCACCAGCCGAGGCCGTACAGGGTTCAGCAATCAGCCCCAGCATTTT. It specifies CATSRGRTGFSNQPQHF.

The genes are TRBV14 and TRBJ2-4; a possible D gene is TRBD1 (5 bases). Trimming stripped 3 bases from V and 0 bases from J, with 12 bases between. The CDR3 length is 16 residues. Germline loops: CDR1 SGHDN, CDR2 FVKESK. CDR3 sequence reads: CASSQGQGIAKNIQYF. As DNA, the CDR3 is TGTGCCAGCAGCCAGGGGCAGGGTATAGCCAAAAACATTCAGTACTTC.

The rearrangement uses TRBV7-2 and TRBJ1-2; no clear D. V dropped 5 bases and J dropped 1 base, with 11 bases sitting between them. The V gene's germline CDR1 is SGHTA and CDR2 FQGNSA. The CDR3 totals 14 residues. As DNA, the CDR3 is TGTGCCAGCAGCGATTTCGGGAATAACTATGGCTACACCTTC. Translated, it gives CASSDFGNNYGYTF.

The chain combines TRBV28 with TRBJ1-1; D possibly corresponds to TRBD1 (6 bases). The V and J ends lost 7 bases and 5 bases respectively, with 14 bases between them. CDR1 is MDHEN, CDR2 SYDVKM, per germline. The CDR3 covers 13 residues. This chain's CDR3 is CASISGGATEAFF. The CDR3, as DNA: TGTGCCAGCATTAGTGGGGGGGCGACTGAAGCTTTCTTT.

The genes are TRBV12-2 and TRBJ1-2; whether TRBD1, the table's D call, matches the DNA was not checked. TRBV12-2 is given as a pseudogene. CDR3 length equals 16 residues. This CDR3 reads CASRFGNRDRTLGYTF. For the CDR3, the DNA is TGTGCAAGTCGCTTCGGAAACCGGGACAGGACTTTGGGCTACACCTTC.

This chain connects TRBV7-9 to TRBJ2-5; the D gene is possibly TRBD2 (7 bases). The CDR3 runs 16 residues. Between the trimmed V and J ends, which lost 5 bases and 5 bases, there was a span of 21 bases. The germline V gene encodes CDR1 SEHNR and CDR2 FQNEAQ (reference sequence). The CDR3 loop is CASSAGGEGGDETQYF. As DNA, the CDR3 is TGTGCCAGCAGCGCCGGGGGTGAGGGGGGGGATGAGACCCAGTACTTC. Using reference TRBV7-9 and TRBJ2-5 for the parts outside the CDR3, the full variable domain is DTGVSQNPRHKITKRGQNVTFRCDPISEHNRLYWYRQTLGQGPEFLTYFQNEAQLEKSRLLSDRFSAERPKGSFSTLEIQRTEQGDSAMYLCASSAGGEGGDETQYFGPGTRLLVL.

The chain carries TRBV7-2 and TRBJ1-5; D gene uncertain. V was trimmed by 2 bases and J by 5 bases, leaving 10 bases between them. This CDR3 is built from 14 residues. Germline values: CDR1 SGHTA, CDR2 FQGNSA. This CDR3 reads CASSLFRGDQPQHF. Written as DNA, the CDR3 is TGTGCCAGCAGCTTATTTCGGGGAGATCAGCCCCAGCATTTT.

The rearrangement joins TRBV27 to TRBJ1-5; D ambiguous. The CDR3 sequence is 14 residues long. From germline, CDR1 is MNHEY and CDR2 SMNVEV (reference sequence). Trimming stripped 5 bases from V and 1 base from J, with 9 bases between. The CDR3 DNA sequence: TGTGCCAGCAGTCTGGTCGGGAGCAATCAGCCCCAGCATTTT. Protein sequence: CASSLVGSNQPQHF.

The chain uses TRBV6-5 and TRBJ1-1; D may be TRBD1 (6 bases). Germline V gene lookup returns CDR1 MNHEY and CDR2 SVGAGI. The CDR3 is made up of 14 amino acids. With 4 bases removed from V and 2 bases from J, the gap between germline ends came to 11 bases. CDR3 protein: CASSLTGSNTEAFF. CDR3 nucleotides: TGTGCCAGCAGTTTGACAGGATCAAACACTGAAGCTTTCTTT.

This rearrangement joins TRBV27 to TRBJ2-7; 11 nucleotides align to TRBD1. CDR3 size: 16 residues. The junction had 13 bases not matched to a gene; V was cut back by 5 bases and J by 7 bases. Germline V gene lookup returns CDR1 MNHEY and CDR2 SMNVEV (reference sequence). The CDR3 reads CASSTLPGQGVSEQYF. The CDR3 coding sequence is TGTGCCAGCAGTACCCTACCGGGACAGGGGGTTAGTGAGCAGTACTTC.

The rearrangement uses TRBV4-1 and TRBJ2-1; TRBD2 aligns across 15 bases. The CDR3 extends over 21 amino acids. Trimming at V came to 5 bases and at J to 8 bases, leaving 22 bases not matched to a gene. Germline lookup yields CDR1 MGHRA and CDR2 YSYEKL. DNA for the CDR3: TGCGCCAGCAGCTCAATACCTCCCGGACTAGCGGGGGGGCAGTTGATTTATGAGCAGTTCTTC. Encoded protein: CASSSIPPGLAGGQLIYEQFF.

V and J are TRBV6-5 and TRBJ2-7, with 8 bases aligning to TRBD1. Germline V gives CDR1 MNHEY, CDR2 SVGAGI. The V and J ends lost 2 bases and 5 bases, in that order; junction bases with no gene match: 5. The CDR3 contains 14 residues. Written as DNA, the CDR3 is TGTGCCAGCAGTTACGGGACAGGTACCAACGAGCAGTACTTC. Translation: CASSYGTGTNEQYF.

J is TRBJ2-1 and V is TRBV5-1; 10 bases fit TRBD2. CDR1 and CDR2 from the germline V gene are SGHRS and YFSETQ. Trimming took 4 bases from V and 14 from J; bases not matched to a gene: 12. CDR3 length: 14 amino acids. CDR3 region: CASSPEPLAGEKFF. DNA for the CDR3: TGCGCCAGCAGCCCCGAACCCCTAGCGGGGGAAAAGTTCTTC.

This clone was detected once. The rearrangement joins TRBV7-3 to TRBJ2-3; D is possibly TRBD1 (5 bases). The V and J ends lost 1 base and 1 base respectively, with 9 bases between them. This CDR3 has 15 amino acids. CDR1 is SGHTA and CDR2 is FQGTGA in the germline V gene. CDR3 DNA sequence: TGTGCCAGCAGCTTAAACAGGTGGGGCACAGATACGCAGTATTTT. Protein: CASSLNRWGTDTQYF.

J is TRBJ1-3 and V is TRBV11-2; perhaps TRBD1 as D (5 bases). The CDR3 is made up of 15 amino acids. Trimming took off 1 base at V and 7 bases at J, with 14 bases between the two ends. The germline CDR1 and CDR2 sequences are SGHAT and FQNNGV. CDR3 bases: TGTGCCAGCAGCTTAGTTCAAGGGACTTGGAACACCATATATTTT. This codes for CASSLVQGTWNTIYF.

The chain recombines TRBV5-5 with TRBJ1-2, with 8 bases aligning to TRBD1. Germline trimming cut 3 bases from V and 4 bases from J; bases unmatched to any gene: 8. The CDR3 runs to 15 residues. Germline V gene sequence: CDR1 SGHKS, CDR2 YYEKEE (reference sequence). CDR3 in amino acids: CASSSLQGASYGYTF. The CDR3 DNA reads as TGTGCCAGCAGCTCCCTTCAGGGGGCCTCCTATGGCTACACCTTC.

This clone appeared once. V gene TRBV6-6 combines with J gene TRBJ1-4; D perhaps matches TRBD1 (5 bases). Trimming stripped 0 bases from V and 8 bases from J, with 16 bases between. The germline gives CDR1 MNHNY, CDR2 SVGAGI (reference sequence). This CDR3 spans 16 amino acids. The CDR3 reads CASSYSTGGGREKLFF. CDR3 DNA: TGTGCCAGCAGTTACTCCACTGGGGGGGGTCGAGAAAAACTGTTTTTT.

The V and J genes are TRBV13 and TRBJ2-7, with 8 bases lining up with TRBD1. V lost 5 bases, J lost 4 bases, and 13 bases stayed unmatched. CDR3 size: 16 residues. CDR1 PRHDT and CDR2 FYEKMQ come from the germline V gene (reference sequence). CDR3 nucleotide sequence: TGTGCCAGCAGCAACGTCGGCGGGCAGGGGGCATACGAGCAGTACTTC. Encoded protein: CASSNVGGQGAYEQYF.

V and J are TRBV11-2 and TRBJ1-5; TRBD1 is a possible D gene (5 bases). Germline CDR1 and CDR2: SGHAT and FQNNGV. The CDR3 is 15 residues long. The ends were cut back, 5 bases at V and 0 bases at J, with 11 bases in the middle. The chain's CDR3 is CASSAGSYSNQPQHF. The DNA of the CDR3 is TGTGCCAGCAGCGCAGGGTCCTATAGCAATCAGCCCCAGCATTTT.

J is TRBJ1-6 and V is TRBV7-2; TRBD1 matches 8 bases. V shed 4 bases and J 8 bases; nucleotides not matched to a gene: 4. The CDR3 sequence is 14 residues long. The germline V gene has CDR1 SGHTA and CDR2 FQGNSA. CDR3 sequence (DNA): TGTGCCAGCAGCTCGGGACAGGCTCATTCACCCCTCCACTTT. Protein sequence: CASSSGQAHSPLHF.

The chain has TRBV4-1 and TRBJ1-4, with D possibly matching TRBD1 (6 bases). CDR1 is MGHRA and CDR2 is YSYEKL in the germline V gene. V dropped 1 base and J dropped 4 bases, with 10 bases sitting between them. This CDR3 spans 15 amino acids. The DNA for the CDR3 is TGCGCCAGCAGCCAAGCGCCAGGGGATAATGAAAAACTGTTTTTT. Translated: CASSQAPGDNEKLFF.

The chain combines TRBV21-1 with TRBJ2-2; TRBD1 is the table's D call and was not checked against the DNA. TRBV21-1 is annotated as a pseudogene. The CDR3 length is 15 residues. The CDR3 DNA reads TGTGCCAGCAGCAAAGGGACAGACTTCACCGGGGAGCTGTTTTTT. The encoded protein is CASSKGTDFTGELFF.

The genes are TRBV10-3 and TRBJ2-5; a weak D match, TRBD2 (6 bases). This CDR3 has 15 residues. V was cut by 2 bases and J by 2 bases, with 12 bases left in between. Germline loops: CDR1 ENHRY, CDR2 SYGVKD. The CDR3 sequence: CAISERGLQQETQYF. The CDR3 coding sequence is TGTGCCATCAGTGAGAGGGGACTGCAACAAGAGACCCAGTACTTC.

The genes are TRBV7-3 and TRBJ2-5; D is possibly TRBD1 (5 bases). TRBJ2-7 matches the DNA end more closely, so the J call is doubtful. CDR3 length: 14 amino acids. Germline CDR1 is SGHTA and CDR2 is FQGTGA. Here the CDR3 reads CASSLGASSYEQYF. CDR3 nucleotide sequence: TGTGCCAGCAGCTTAGGGGCGAGCTCCTACGAGCAGTACTTC.